The rows below give T cell receptor beta chains drawn from one sample of a study of blood T cell repertoires in COVID-19. The method was immunoSEQ multiplex PCR; TCRdb's version includes in-frame clones alone and lacks a portion of them. The sample contains fewer than 300,000 clones, roughly 84% of which appear only once. Sequenced sample: peripheral blood. These receptors all come from a human donor in a cohort sampled during active COVID-19. CDR3s include the opening cysteine and the closing phenylalanine or tryptophan. A D gene is named only where the DNA matches it firmly. For some rows the clone size is stated as once, few or many, or as a class when expanded; others skip it.

TGTGCCAGCAGCCAAGATCTAGCCTCTGGGGCCAACGTCCTGACTTTC | CASSQDLASGANVLTF | TRBJ2-6 | once | - | TRBV4-2
TGTGCCAGCAGTTACCAAGCGGCTGTCTCCTACGAGCAGTACTTC | CASSYQAAVSYEQYF | TRBJ2-7 | few | - | TRBV6-5
TGTGCCAGCAGCCCCCGAAGGAGTAACACTGAAGCTTTCTTT | CASSPRRSNTEAFF | TRBJ1-1 | - | - | TRBV9
TGTGCCAGCAGCACCGACAGGGGCTCTGGAAACACCATATATTTT | CASSTDRGSGNTIYF | TRBJ1-3 | - | TRBD1 | TRBV6-5
TGTGCCAGCAGCCGGACTAGCTCCTACGAGCAGTACTTC | CASSRTSSYEQYF | TRBJ2-7 | - | TRBD2 | TRBV7-2
TGTGCCAGTAGTATAATCTCCGGGGAGCTGTTTTTT | CASSIISGELFF | TRBJ2-2 | - | - | TRBV19
TGTGCCACCAGCAGAGTGGCGAACACTGAAGCTTTCTTT | CATSRVANTEAFF | TRBJ1-1 | few | - | TRBV15
TGCGCCAGCAGCTTGGCAGGGACAGGAGATTACAATGAGCAGTTCTTC | CASSLAGTGDYNEQFF | TRBJ2-1 | - | TRBD1 | TRBV5-1
TGTGCCAGCAGCCAAGATCAGACAGGGGCGGTCAACACCATATATTTT | CASSQDQTGAVNTIYF | TRBJ1-3 | many | TRBD1 | TRBV3-1/TRBV3-2
TGTGCCAGCAGTTCCCCCCTTACAGGGGACCTTTACGAGCAGTACTTC | CASSSPLTGDLYEQYF | TRBJ2-7 | - | TRBD1 | TRBV28
TGTGCCAGCAGCTTAGTCGGAGGTTCACCCCTCCACTTT | CASSLVGGSPLHF | TRBJ1-6 | - | - | TRBV11-2
TGTGCCAGCAGTTACTGGACGGGGAATGAAAAACTGTTTTTT | CASSYWTGNEKLFF | TRBJ1-4 | - | - | TRBV6-8
TGTGCCAGCAGCGCGGGGCTAGTGACCACCGGGGAGCTGTTTTTT | CASSAGLVTTGELFF | TRBJ2-2 | - | - | TRBV5-4
TGTGCCAGCAGTTACTCTGGCGGGCTCGGGAATCAGCCCCAGCATTTT | CASSYSGGLGNQPQHF | TRBJ1-5 | - | - | TRBV6-2/TRBV6-3
TGTGCCACCAAAACTAGCGGGAGGGCCGGCGAGACCCAGTACTTC | CATKTSGRAGETQYF | TRBJ2-5 | - | TRBD2 | TRBV28
TGTGCCAGTAGTGTTAGTCCAAGAAACTACAATGAGCAGTTCTTC | CASSVSPRNYNEQFF | TRBJ2-1 | - | - | TRBV19
TGTGCCAGCAGCTTGTCAGCGACAGGGGTTGGAAACACCATATATTTT | CASSLSATGVGNTIYF | TRBJ1-3 | - | TRBD1 | TRBV7-2
TGTGCCAGCAGTTTACGTGGGACAGGGGATTGGGGAGGCTACACCTTC | CASSLRGTGDWGGYTF | TRBJ1-2 | - | TRBD1 | TRBV28
TGTGCCAGCAGCTCCCAGGGATTTTCCTACAATGAGCAGTTCTTC | CASSSQGFSYNEQFF | TRBJ2-1 | - | - | TRBV5-8
TGTGCCAGCAGCCAATACGTCCCAACGAGCTCCTACAATGAGCAGTTCTTC | CASSQYVPTSSYNEQFF | TRBJ2-1 | - | - | TRBV3-1/TRBV3-2
TGCGCCAGCAGCCAAGGTGGCGGCATCTCTGGAAACACCATATATTTT | CASSQGGGISGNTIYF | TRBJ1-3 | - | - | TRBV4-3
TGTGCCAGCAGCTCGGGACAGGGGACAACTAATGAAAAACTGTTTTTT | CASSSGQGTTNEKLFF | TRBJ1-4 | - | TRBD1 | TRBV11-1
TGTGCCAGCAGTGGACAACAGGGTTGGGCCTATAATTCACCCCTCCACTTT | CASSGQQGWAYNSPLHF | TRBJ1-6 | - | - | TRBV6-1
TGTGCCAGCAGCCAGGTCAGGGGATACGAGCAGTACTTC | CASSQVRGYEQYF | TRBJ2-7 | - | - | TRBV6-5
TGTGCCAGCAGTTCCCTCTGGGGGGGGGACTACGAGCAGTACTTC | CASSSLWGGDYEQYF | TRBJ2-7 | - | TRBD2 | TRBV7-2
TGTGCCAGCTCACCACAAGGAGACTATGGCTACACCTTC | CASSPQGDYGYTF | TRBJ1-2 | - | - | TRBV18
TGTGCCAGCAGTTTCCGACAGGCTGGTGGGTATGGCTACACCTTC | CASSFRQAGGYGYTF | TRBJ1-2 | - | - | TRBV27
TGTGCCAGCAGTAGCGGGAGTCGCCAAGAGACCCAGTACTTC | CASSSGSRQETQYF | TRBJ2-5 | - | TRBD2 | TRBV6-5
TGTGCCAGCACCCACCGACAGGAGAGCTCCTACGAGCAGTACTTC | CASTHRQESSYEQYF | TRBJ2-7 | - | - | TRBV6-5
TGTGCCAGCAGGAGCTTGACTAGTCAGGCGCCCGGGGAGCTGTTTTTT | CASRSLTSQAPGELFF | TRBJ2-2 | - | - | TRBV25-1
TGCAGCGTTGAGAGCACGGACAGCCCCTACGAGCAGTACTTC | CSVESTDSPYEQYF | TRBJ2-7 | once | - | TRBV29-1
TGTGCCAGCAGTTCGCCGGGACTGCGCTCTGGAAACACCATATATTTT | CASSSPGLRSGNTIYF | TRBJ1-3 | - | - | TRBV6-5
TGTGCCAGCAGTTACTCAGGACTAGCAAGCAATGAGCAGTTCTTC | CASSYSGLASNEQFF | TRBJ2-1 | once | TRBD2 | TRBV6-2/TRBV6-3
TGTGCCAGCAGCCGAACAGGGGAAAGAGCCCAGTACTTC | CASSRTGERAQYF | TRBJ2-5 | few | TRBD1 | TRBV7-2
TGTGCCAGCAGTTACTCGCCAGGGCATGAGCAGTTCTTC | CASSYSPGHEQFF | TRBJ2-1 | - | - | TRBV6-5
TGTGCCAGCAGCTTAACCCTAAGAGCTGAAGCTTTCTTT | CASSLTLRAEAFF | TRBJ1-1 | - | - | TRBV11-3
TGTGCCAGTAGTATACAGGACAGGGTTAGCACCGGGGAGCTGTTTTTT | CASSIQDRVSTGELFF | TRBJ2-2 | - | TRBD1 | TRBV19
TGCAGTGCTAGTCCCCAGGATCCCCTCCACTTT | CSASPQDPLHF | TRBJ1-6 | - | - | TRBV20-1
TGCAGCGTTGTTGGAGCGGGACAGGGGGCGGAAAAACTGTATTTT | CSVVGAGQGAEKLYF | TRBJ2-3 | - | TRBD1 | TRBV29-1
TGCGCCAGCAGCTTGGACAGGGTACTAGGCTACACCTTC | CASSLDRVLGYTF | TRBJ1-2 | - | - | TRBV5-1
TGTGCTAGTGGTTTGCCCCCCGACTACCAAGAGACCCAGTACTTC | CASGLPPDYQETQYF | TRBJ2-5 | - | - | TRBV12-5
TGTGCCAGCAGCCTGGGACTAGCTGTGGAGACCCAGTACTTC | CASSLGLAVETQYF | TRBJ2-5 | - | TRBD2 | TRBV5-4
TGTGCCAGCAGCCCCCGGGACATATCTAGCACAGATACGCAGTATTTT | CASSPRDISSTDTQYF | TRBJ2-3 | - | - | TRBV11-3